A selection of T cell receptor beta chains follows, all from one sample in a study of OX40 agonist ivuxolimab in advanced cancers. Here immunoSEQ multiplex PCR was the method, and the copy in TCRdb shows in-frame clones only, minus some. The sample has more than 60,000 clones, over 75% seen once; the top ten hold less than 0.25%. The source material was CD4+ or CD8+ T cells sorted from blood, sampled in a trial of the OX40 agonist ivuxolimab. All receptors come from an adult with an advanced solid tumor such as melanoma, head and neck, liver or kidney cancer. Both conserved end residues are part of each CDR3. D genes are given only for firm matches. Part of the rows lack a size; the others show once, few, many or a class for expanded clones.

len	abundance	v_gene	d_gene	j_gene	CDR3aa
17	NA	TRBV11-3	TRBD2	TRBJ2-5	CASSLGRREVFSPTQYF
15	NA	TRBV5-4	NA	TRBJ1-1	CASSLGGGVDTEAFF
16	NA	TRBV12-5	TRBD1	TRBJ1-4	CASGLGTGGRSEKLFF
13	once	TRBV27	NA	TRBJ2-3	CASSPYSTDTQYF
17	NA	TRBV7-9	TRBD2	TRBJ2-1	CASSLALTSGRSGEQFF
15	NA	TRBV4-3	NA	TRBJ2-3	CASSQEWRGTDTQYF
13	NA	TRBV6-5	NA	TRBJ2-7	CASSSTTQYEQYF
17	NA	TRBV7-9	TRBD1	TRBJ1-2	CASSLDPYRGDNYGYTF
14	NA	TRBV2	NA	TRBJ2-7	CASSEAGSMYEQYF
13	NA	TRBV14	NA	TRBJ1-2	CASSQADSYGYTF
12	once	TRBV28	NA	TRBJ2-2	CASSMWTGELFF
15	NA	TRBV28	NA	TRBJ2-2	CASSTPGLNTGELFF
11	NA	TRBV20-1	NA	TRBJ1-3	CSTPSGNTIYF
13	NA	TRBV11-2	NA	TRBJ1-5	CASSLAANQPQHF
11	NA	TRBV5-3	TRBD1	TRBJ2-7	CARSHRGEQYF
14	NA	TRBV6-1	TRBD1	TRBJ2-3	CASSAGTGTDTQYF
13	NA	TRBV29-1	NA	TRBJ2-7	CSVESGSSYEQYF
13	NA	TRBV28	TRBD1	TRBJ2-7	CASSLTGTYEQYF
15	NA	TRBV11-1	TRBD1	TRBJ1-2	CASSLGQGLDYGYTF
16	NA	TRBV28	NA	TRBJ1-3	CASSLDTGDSGNTIYF
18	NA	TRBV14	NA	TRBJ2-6	CASSQVGSPDSGANVLTF
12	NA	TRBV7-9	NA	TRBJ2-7	CASTQGSYEQYF
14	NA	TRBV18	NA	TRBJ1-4	CASSPFSTNEKLFF
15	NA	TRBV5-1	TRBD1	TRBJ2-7	CASSPGQGAFGEQYF
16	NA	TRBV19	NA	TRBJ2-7	CASTEKGQGASYEQYF
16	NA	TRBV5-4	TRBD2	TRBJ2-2	CASSFAASGHTGELFF
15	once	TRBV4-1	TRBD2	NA	CASSQDNSGRPEQYF
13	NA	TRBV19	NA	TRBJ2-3	CTSSIGGTDTQYF
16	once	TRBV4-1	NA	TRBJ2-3	CASSQVDMGFTDTQYF
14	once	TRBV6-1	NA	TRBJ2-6	CASSWVPGANVLTF
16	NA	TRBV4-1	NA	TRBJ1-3	CASSPLPPGTGNTIYF
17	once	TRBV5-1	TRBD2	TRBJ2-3	CASSPYLAGAGTDTQYF
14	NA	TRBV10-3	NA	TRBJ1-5	CAISDGGYRQPQHF